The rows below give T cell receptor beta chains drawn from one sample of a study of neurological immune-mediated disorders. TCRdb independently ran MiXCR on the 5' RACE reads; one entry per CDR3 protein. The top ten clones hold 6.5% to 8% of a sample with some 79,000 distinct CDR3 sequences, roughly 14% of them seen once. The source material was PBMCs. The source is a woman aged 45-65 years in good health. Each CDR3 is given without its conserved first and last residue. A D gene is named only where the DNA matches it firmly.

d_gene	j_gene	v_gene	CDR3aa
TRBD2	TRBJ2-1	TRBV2	ASSVQRGYNEQF
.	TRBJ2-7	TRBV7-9	ASSLLLSGPYEQY
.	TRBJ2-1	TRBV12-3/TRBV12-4	ASTFRGGANEQF
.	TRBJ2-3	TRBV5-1	ASSKGQGSDTQY
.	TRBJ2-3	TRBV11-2	ASRPGTTSTDTQY
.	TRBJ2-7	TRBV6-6	ASSPPLGSTQGSYEQY
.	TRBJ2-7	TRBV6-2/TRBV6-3	ASSYEAGKRRQY
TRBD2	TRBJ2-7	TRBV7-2	ASSLGGSGSVYEQY
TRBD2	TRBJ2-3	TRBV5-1	ASSLRSGISTDTQY
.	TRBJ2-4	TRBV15	ATSRVGRTAAKNIQY
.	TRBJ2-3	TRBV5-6	ASSLDGPTDTQY
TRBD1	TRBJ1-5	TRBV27	ASSSDRVYQPQH
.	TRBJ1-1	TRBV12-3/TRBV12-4	ASSFGKGTEAF
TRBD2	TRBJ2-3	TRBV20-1	SARSLAGPTDTQY
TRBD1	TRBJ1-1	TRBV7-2	ASSPYRGATGQRGGDTEAF
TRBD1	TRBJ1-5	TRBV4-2	ASSQEGTGGDNQPQH
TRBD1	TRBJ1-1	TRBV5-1	ASSDRGRGTEAF
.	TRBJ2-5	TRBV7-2	ASSLVPGFQETQY
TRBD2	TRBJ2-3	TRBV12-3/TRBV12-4	ASSLQGLAVSTDTQY